This T cell receptor (beta chain) stems from a study of OX40 agonist ivuxolimab in advanced cancers. The overall study: Dose-escalation subjects each had hepatocellular carcinoma, melanoma, renal cell or head and neck cancer.

The germline V and J ends were trimmed by 6 bases and 1 base, with 6 bases remaining between them. The CDR3 covers 13 residues. Per germline, CDR1 KGHSH and CDR2 LQKENI. The study, taken as a whole, reports: CD8+ T cells (on average) carried more expanded clones than CD4+ T cells. Individuals who were partial responders at 0.1-3.0 mg/kg had clonal expansion that ranked among the lowest.

A note on this clone: Its antigen remains unidentified.

Method: immunoSEQ multiplex PCR; TCRdb's copy keeps in-frame clones and lacks some. In the table there are fewer than 90,000 clones, about 90% of which are singletons. The TCR originated in an adult with an advanced solid tumor such as melanoma, head and neck, liver or kidney cancer. Sample: CD4+ or CD8+ T cells sorted from blood, taken in a trial of the OX40 agonist ivuxolimab. This chain uses TRBV18 with TRBJ2-2, with no clear D. CDR3 DNA sequence: TGTGCCAGCTCCAGCCGGAACACCGGGGAGCTGTTTTTT. It encodes CASSSRNTGELFF.